A selection of T cell receptor beta chains follows, all from one sample in a study of T cell responses to AZD1222 COVID-19 vaccine. Libraries were prepared by immunoSEQ multiplex PCR; TCRdb keeps only in-frame clonotypes and omits some of them. The repertoire has about 180,000 clones, about 91% of them found once; the top ten carry approximately 0.49%. Sequenced material: peripheral blood, taken on day 0 of AZD1222 vaccination. These receptors were obtained from an adult in good health. CDR3s include the opening cysteine and the closing phenylalanine or tryptophan.

cdr3_length	v_call	j_call	cdr3_aa
15	TRBV5-1	TRBJ2-2	CASIQGPGKTGELFF
14	TRBV7-2	TRBJ1-2	CASSLGPGDYGYTF
16	TRBV5-1	TRBJ1-3	CASSADRVDTGNTIYF
14	TRBV3-1/TRBV3-2	TRBJ1-1	CASSPQRGNTEAFF
16	TRBV30	TRBJ1-5	CAWSVPRGYGNQPQHF
17	TRBV14	TRBJ2-5	CASSQKDIRGWQETQYF
13	TRBV5-6	TRBJ2-5	CASGSAGRETQYF
15	TRBV9	TRBJ2-1	CASSVAGGLYNEQFF
16	TRBV18	TRBJ1-1	CASSPPTRPRNTEAFF
16	TRBV3-1/TRBV3-2	TRBJ2-1	CASSQEGASGQVEQFF
14	TRBV5-1	TRBJ1-4	CASTKGTGSEKLFF
15	TRBV30	TRBJ2-5	CAWVPGTGPQETQYF
13	TRBV5-6	TRBJ1-6	CASTGQEGSPLHF
14	TRBV27	TRBJ1-5	CASSLGPIHQPQHF
13	TRBV28	TRBJ2-7	CASSWTSSYEQYF
13	TRBV28	TRBJ2-1	CASSRVLYNEQFF
13	TRBV7-9	TRBJ2-7	CASSLVGGHEQYF
14	TRBV7-8	TRBJ2-7	CASSLPAAEGEQYF
15	TRBV29-1	TRBJ1-4	CSVELDRAGNEKLFF
14	TRBV7-9	TRBJ2-5	CASSSWTVQETQYF
12	TRBV6-6	TRBJ1-2	CASRDRLISYTF
13	TRBV12-3/TRBV12-4	TRBJ2-7	CASRGGASYEQYF
14	TRBV30	TRBJ2-3	CAWNRGRAADTQYF